This T cell receptor (beta chain) was profiled in a study of cytomegalovirus exposure and HLA in healthy donors. Whole-study results and caveats: Overall, approximately 150 TCR beta chains were annotated as cytomegalovirus-associated.

The donors were part of the validation cohort, which consisted of about 120 subjects and was separate from the first cohort of 666 subjects. Germline lookup yields CDR1 LGHNA and CDR2 YSLEER. V shed 3 bases, J shed 8 bases, and the junction held 6 bases outside the gene matches. This CDR3 is 15 amino acids long. The protocol was immunoSEQ multiplex PCR, while the TCRdb copy is restricted to in-frame clones and leaves out a portion. The data show 200,000 or so clones, 75% to 90% seen once. A word on this clone: Its matching antigen is unknown.

The gene calls are TRBV4-3 and TRBJ1-4, with 10 nucleotides matching TRBD1. This clonotype originated in a man aged 18 to 35 in good health and CMV-seropositive. The sample was PBMCs. CDR3 loop: CASSQEGQGKEKLFF. The DNA of the CDR3 is TGCGCCAGCAGCCAGGAGGGACAGGGGAAGGAAAAACTGTTTTTT.